Each of the 12 T cell receptor beta chains below was sequenced from the same sample in a study of blood T cell repertoires in COVID-19. Method: immunoSEQ multiplex PCR; TCRdb's copy keeps in-frame clones and lacks some. The sample carries approximately 290,000 clones, roughly 90% recorded once. Input material: peripheral blood. Every receptor here comes from a man aged 18 to 29 with active or convalescent COVID-19.

A few counts support this clone. The chain uses TRBV19 and TRBJ1-1; perhaps TRBD1 as D (6 bases). The CDR3 contains 15 residues. Trimming took 3 bases from V and 4 from J, leaving 15 bases between them. Germline V gene data show CDR1 as LNHDA and CDR2 as SQIVND (reference sequence). CDR3 sequence (DNA): TGTGCCAGTAGTATGCATCGGGGGGCTGGCACTGAAGCTTTCTTT. Translating gives CASSMHRGAGTEAFF.

This clone was detected only a few times. This chain joins TRBV19 and TRBJ2-7; 8 bases map to TRBD1. With 8 bases clipped from V and 5 bases from J, the junction kept 2 bases outside the gene matches. This CDR3 has 11 amino acids. The germline CDR1 and CDR2 sequences are LNHDA and SQIVND (reference sequence). The CDR3 nucleotides are TGTGCCAGTCAGGACAGGGACGAGCAGTACTTC. Its protein product is CASQDRDEQYF.

V usage is TRBV7-9 and J usage is TRBJ1-1; TRBD1 matches 7 bases. J was trimmed by 8 bases and V by 4 bases; bases with no gene match: 7. Germline V gives CDR1 SEHNR, CDR2 FQNEAQ (reference sequence). This CDR3 has 13 residues. The CDR3 nucleotides are TGTGCCAGCAGCTCAACAGGGGTGGGGGAAGCTTTCTTT. Residues: CASSSTGVGEAFF.

The chain joins TRBV6-5 to TRBJ2-7, with a tentative D call TRBD1 (6 bases). Germline V CDR1 and CDR2: MNHEY, SVGAGI. Trimming removed 7 bases at V and 3 bases at J, with 16 bases between. The CDR3 has 14 amino acids. DNA of the CDR3: TGTGCCAGCAAATCAGGGGTTCTTAGCTACGAGCAGTACTTC. This codes for CASKSGVLSYEQYF.

This clone was observed a single time. The gene calls are TRBV14 and TRBJ2-7; D gene uncertain. Trimming pared 3 bases from V and 2 bases from J, leaving 8 bases between. The CDR3 runs 13 residues. Per the germline V gene, CDR1 is SGHDN and CDR2 is FVKESK. CDR3 DNA: TGTGCCAGCAGCCATATCCAGGCCTACGAGCAGTACTTC. Its translation is CASSHIQAYEQYF.

The gene calls are TRBV4-1 and TRBJ1-5; 7 bases line up with TRBD1. Germline V gene sequence: CDR1 MGHRA, CDR2 YSYEKL. CDR3 length equals 15 residues. The ends lost 4 bases at V and 3 bases at J; junction bases unmatched: 6. The CDR3 bases are TGCGCCAGCAGCCGATCAGGGGGAGACAATCAGCCCCAGCATTTT. It translates to CASSRSGGDNQPQHF.

CDR3 protein: CASSVQQETQYF. In DNA, the CDR3 is TGCGCCAGCAGCGTGCAGCAAGAGACCCAGTACTTC. This chain links TRBV5-1 with TRBJ2-5; D is ambiguous. Trimming left V 4 bases short and J 2 bases short, with 6 bases between. Looked up from germline, CDR1 is SGHRS and CDR2 is YFSETQ. The CDR3 is made up of 12 amino acids.

The chain is built from TRBV6-6 and TRBJ2-3; 8 bases are shared with TRBD2. Germline assignment: CDR1 MNHNY and CDR2 SVGAGI (reference sequence). V shed 6 bases, J shed 0 bases, and the junction held 5 bases outside the gene matches. The CDR3 sequence is 15 residues long. The CDR3 loop reads CASRGGGFSTDTQYF. CDR3 nucleotide sequence: TGTGCCAGCAGGGGCGGGGGGTTTAGCACAGATACGCAGTATTTT.

With regard to this clone: Other DNA variants within this sample encode the same CDR3. V gene TRBV27 combines with J gene TRBJ2-5; TRBD2 is a possible D gene (5 bases). Trimming cost V 2 bases and J 5 bases, with 12 bases left between them. Germline CDR1 reads MNHEY; CDR2 reads SMNVEV (reference sequence). The CDR3 totals 14 residues. In DNA, the CDR3 is TGTGCCAGCAGTTTACTAGGAGGACGGGAGACCCAGTACTTC. Its translation: CASSLLGGRETQYF.

This clone has a single count. The chain has TRBV28 and TRBJ2-7; 8 bases are shared with TRBD2. Per the germline V gene, CDR1 is MDHEN and CDR2 is SYDVKM. The V gene end was trimmed by 5 bases and the J gene end by 0 bases; junction bases not matched to a gene: 6. CDR3 size: 15 residues. CDR3 protein: CASSPPSGSSYEQYF. The CDR3, as DNA: TGTGCCAGCAGTCCCCCCAGCGGGAGCTCCTACGAGCAGTACTTC.

The chain links TRBV28 to TRBJ1-1, with TRBD1 matching 10 bases. Germline V gene lookup returns CDR1 MDHEN and CDR2 SYDVKM. The V gene end was trimmed by 5 bases and the J gene end by 4 bases; junction bases not matched to a gene: 7. There are 15 residues in the CDR3. Written as DNA, the CDR3 is TGTGCCAGCAGTCCAAGGACAGGGGGATCCACTGAAGCTTTCTTT. Residues: CASSPRTGGSTEAFF. Combining the CDR3 with reference TRBV28 and TRBJ1-1 gives the whole variable domain DVKVTQSSRYLVKRTGEKVFLECVQDMDHENMFWYRQDPGLGLRLIYFSYDVKMKEKGDIPEGYSVSREKKERFSLILESASTNQTSMYLCASSPRTGGSTEAFFGQGTRLTVV.

Many counts were recorded for this clone. This chain links TRBV6-1 with TRBJ2-2; D ambiguous. Germline V gives CDR1 MNHNS, CDR2 SASEGT. The CDR3 consists of 14 residues. Trimming removed 1 base from V and 3 bases from J, with 6 bases in between. The CDR3 coding sequence is TGTGCCAGCAGTGAAGGCGGAGACACCGGGGAGCTGTTTTTT. Its translation: CASSEGGDTGELFF.